A single sample gave rise to the 22 T cell receptor beta chains below, sequenced in a study of vaccination and CD4 T cells after COVID-19. Cultured CD4+ T cell DNA underwent sequencing with the Oncomine TCR Beta short-read assay. MiXCR was run by TCRdb on the PCR reads, yielding one entry per CDR3 protein. The sample has around 18,000 distinct CDR3 sequences, just over 70% seen once. These receptors are not linked to any known antigen. Stated treatment: roughly 10-day PBMC culture with coronavirus spike peptide pools or control peptides (ViraFEST assay). Sequenced sample: CD4+ T cells from blood, cultured in vitro. The receptor set was obtained from a human donor who had recovered from COVID-19.

This clonotype was seen just once. The CDR3 loop reads CASSAWTGENGYTF. The CDR3 DNA reads as TGTGCCAGCAGTGCGTGGACAGGGGAGAATGGCTACACCTTC. The chain combines TRBV6-1 with TRBJ1-2; 9 bases map to TRBD1. CDR1 is MNHNS and CDR2 is SASEGT in the germline V gene. This CDR3 has 14 residues. J gave up 6 bases and V 4 bases, and 6 bases lay outside the gene matches.

The sample holds a few counts of this clonotype. This chain connects TRBV7-3 to TRBJ1-1; D is uncertain. CDR1 is SGHTA, CDR2 FQGTGA, per germline. CDR3 length: 13 amino acids. V lost 4 bases to trimming and J lost 4 bases, with 10 bases between them. CDR3: CASSSSGGTEAFF. The CDR3 DNA is TGTGCCAGCAGCTCTTCGGGTGGCACTGAAGCTTTCTTT.

V is TRBV2 and J is TRBJ1-1; TRBD1 might be the D (5 bases). V was cut by 6 bases and J by 12 bases, with 17 bases left in between. This CDR3 has 12 residues. Germline V CDR1 and CDR2: SNHLY, FYNNEI. Here the CDR3 DNA reads TGTGCCAGCAGGGACTCAGGGAGATGGACTTTCTTT. It is translated as CASRDSGRWTFF.

V usage is TRBV6-1 and J usage is TRBJ1-1; 12 bases fit TRBD1. Per germline, CDR1 MNHNS and CDR2 SASEGT. V was clipped by 6 bases and J by 5 bases; unmatched bases: 13. CDR3 length: 17 residues. Here the CDR3 reads CASRLGQGAAWVTEAFF. CDR3 nucleotide sequence: TGTGCCAGCAGGCTGGGACAGGGGGCGGCCTGGGTAACTGAAGCTTTCTTT.

The chain joins TRBV7-3 to TRBJ2-1; 12 bases are a match to TRBD2. The CDR3 has 20 residues. CDR1 is SGHTA, CDR2 FQGTGA, per germline. The V gene end was trimmed by 2 bases and the J gene end by 2 bases; junction bases not matched to a gene: 13. This chain's CDR3 is CASSLYGLAGGPMPYNEQFF. CDR3 nucleotides: TGTGCCAGCAGCTTATACGGGCTAGCGGGAGGGCCAATGCCCTACAATGAGCAGTTCTTC.

The rearrangement links TRBV2 to TRBJ1-2, with D tentatively TRBD1 (5 bases). This CDR3 has 14 residues. With 6 bases removed from V and 6 bases from J, the gap between germline ends came to 17 bases. Germline CDR1 is SNHLY and CDR2 is FYNNEI. The CDR3 loop is CASSPTAPRHGYTF. CDR3 nucleotide sequence: TGTGCCAGCAGCCCGACAGCGCCCCGGCATGGCTACACCTTC.

The chain recombines TRBV19 with TRBJ2-5; D remains unclear. Germline values: CDR1 LNHDA, CDR2 SQIVND (reference sequence). V lost 8 bases and J lost 2, with 6 bases in between. The CDR3 loop spans 11 amino acids. CDR3 nucleotide sequence: TGTGCCAGTGGATTACAAGAGACCCAGTACTTC. As protein: CASGLQETQYF.

The V gene is TRBV6-2 or TRBV6-3, the J gene TRBJ2-2; TRBD1 agrees at 7 bases. The length of the CDR3 is 15 residues. The V segment lost 5 bases and the J segment 0 bases; nucleotides outside the gene matches: 3. Germline values: CDR1 MNHEY, CDR2 SVGEGT. CDR3 region: CASSGQVTNTGELFF. The CDR3 nucleotides are TGTGCCAGCAGTGGACAGGTTACGAACACCGGGGAGCTGTTTTTT.

CDR3 loop: CASSPTWTGEDSPLHF. Here the CDR3 DNA reads TGCGCCAGCAGCCCGACCTGGACAGGGGAAGATTCACCCCTCCACTTT. J is TRBJ1-6 and V is TRBV4-1; 9 bases match TRBD1. Germline CDR1 MGHRA, CDR2 YSYEKL. The CDR3 runs 16 residues. Germline trimming cut 4 bases from V and 8 bases from J; bases unmatched to any gene: 9.

The rearrangement joins TRBV7-2 to TRBJ2-5; 8 bases map to TRBD1. J lost 3 bases, V lost 5 bases, and 2 bases had no gene match. This CDR3 has 13 residues. Germline values: CDR1 SGHTA, CDR2 FQGNSA. The CDR3 sequence: CASSMGQEETQYF. Here the CDR3 DNA reads TGTGCCAGCAGCATGGGACAGGAAGAGACCCAGTACTTC.

This chain connects TRBV7-2 to TRBJ1-6; D call uncertain. The germline V gene has CDR1 SGHTA and CDR2 FQGNSA. The CDR3 is 15 residues long. Trimming cost V 2 bases and J 0 bases, with 5 bases left between them. Here the CDR3 DNA reads TGTGCCAGCAGCTTAAGGAGCTCCTATAATTCACCCCTCCACTTT. Translation gives CASSLRSSYNSPLHF.

The CDR3, as DNA: TGTGCCAGCAGCCAAGAACCGGGCCCTTATCCGCGCGAGCAGTACTTC. Protein sequence: CASSQEPGPYPREQYF. The chain employs TRBV25-1 and TRBJ2-7, with D hard to call. V was clipped by 6 bases and J by 6 bases, with 24 bases between them. CDR1 MGHDK and CDR2 SYGVNS come from the germline V gene. This CDR3 is 16 amino acids long.

The V and J genes are TRBV20-1 and TRBJ1-1; 9 nucleotides match TRBD1. The CDR3 sequence is 12 residues long. CDR1 and CDR2 from the germline V gene are DFQATT and SNEGSKA (reference sequence). J lost 5 bases, V lost 6 bases, and 4 bases had no gene match. CDR3 protein: CSASTGGTEAFF. CDR3 DNA sequence: TGCAGTGCGTCGACAGGGGGAACTGAAGCTTTCTTT.

The chain is built from TRBV29-1 and TRBJ1-2; TRBD1 matches at 8 bases. The trim removed 6 bases at V and 8 bases at J, leaving 5 bases unmatched. The CDR3 spans 11 residues. Looked up from germline, CDR1 is SQVTM and CDR2 is ANQGSEA. The CDR3 DNA sequence: TGCAGCGTCAAGACAGGGGAGGGCTACACCTTC. It translates to CSVKTGEGYTF. The full variable domain, completed using reference TRBV29-1 and TRBJ1-2, is SAVISQKPSRDICQRGTSLTIQCQVDSQVTMMFWYRQQPGQSLTLIATANQGSEATYESGFVIDKFPISRPNLTFSTLTVSNMSPEDSSIYLCSVKTGEGYTFGSGTRLTVV.

The chain is built from TRBV30 and TRBJ1-5; TRBD1 aligns across 9 bases. The CDR3 length is 13 residues. J was trimmed by 7 bases and V by 4 bases; bases with no gene match: 5. CDR1 is GTSNPN and CDR2 is SVGIG in the germline V gene (reference sequence). CDR3 nucleotide sequence: TGTGCCTGGACACAGGGGGCCGGGCAGCCCCAGCATTTT. Amino acid sequence: CAWTQGAGQPQHF.

The chain has TRBV2 and TRBJ2-5; 15 bases fit TRBD2. CDR1 is SNHLY and CDR2 is FYNNEI in the germline V gene. V gave up 6 bases and J gave up 2 bases; unmatched junction bases: 7. The CDR3 has 17 amino acids. The CDR3 reads CASSRGLAGGRQETQYF. The CDR3 DNA follows: TGTGCCAGCAGCCGCGGACTAGCGGGGGGGAGGCAAGAGACCCAGTACTTC.

The sample holds one count of this clonotype. V usage is TRBV11-2 and J usage is TRBJ2-7, with D uncertain. CDR1 is SGHAT and CDR2 is FQNNGV in the germline V gene. Trimming removed 0 bases from V and 2 bases from J, with 11 bases in between. CDR3 length: 15 amino acids. CDR3 sequence (DNA): TGTGCCAGCAGCTTAGAGGCAGGTCCCACCTACGAGCAGTACTTC. Protein product: CASSLEAGPTYEQYF.

This clonotype was counted only a few times. This chain joins TRBV11-1 and TRBJ1-2; 9 nucleotides line up with TRBD1. V shed 4 bases and J 3 bases; nucleotides not matched to a gene: 9. The CDR3 has 16 residues. The germline CDR1 and CDR2 sequences are SGHAT and FQDESV (reference sequence). The CDR3 spells CASSSINRGLDYGYTF. The DNA of the CDR3 is TGTGCCAGCAGCTCAATCAACAGGGGGCTTGACTATGGCTACACCTTC.

There are a few counts of this clonotype. The CDR3 DNA reads as TGTGCCAGCACACCTGAGACAGGGGCGAACACTGAAGCTTTCTTT. Amino acid sequence: CASTPETGANTEAFF. V usage is TRBV2 and J usage is TRBJ1-1; 8 positions match TRBD1. Per the germline V gene, CDR1 is SNHLY and CDR2 is FYNNEI. Trimming removed 7 bases from V and 1 base from J; junction bases left unmatched: 8. The CDR3 extends over 15 amino acids.

V usage is TRBV10-3 and J usage is TRBJ1-1; tentative D call: TRBD1 (6 bases). Germline CDR1 reads ENHRY; CDR2 reads SYGVKD. CDR3 length equals 15 residues. The V end lost 8 bases, the J end lost 3 bases, and 19 bases lay between the germline ends. CDR3 nucleotide sequence: TGTGCCATCCGCCATCAGGGTAAGGGGGACACTGAAGCTTTCTTT. Protein: CAIRHQGKGDTEAFF.

This clonotype was recorded a few times. The rearrangement links TRBV6-1 to TRBJ1-2, with D possibly matching TRBD1 (6 bases). V was clipped by 6 bases and J by 6 bases, with 23 bases between them. The CDR3 extends over 16 amino acids. In germline, CDR1 is MNHNS, CDR2 SASEGT. DNA of the CDR3: TGTGCCAGCAGCGACGGGGGCTCGACAGCACGCCATGGCTACACCTTC. It encodes CASSDGGSTARHGYTF.

The chain has TRBV19 and TRBJ1-5; D gene uncertain. Trimming took 3 bases from V and 0 from J, leaving 6 bases between them. The CDR3 is made up of 14 amino acids. Germline V gives CDR1 LNHDA, CDR2 SQIVND (reference sequence). CDR3 amino acids: CASSMLISNQPQHF. CDR3 bases: TGTGCCAGTAGTATGTTGATTAGCAATCAGCCCCAGCATTTT.